A selection of T cell receptor beta chains follows, all from one sample in a study of patients and donors after allogeneic stem cell transplantation. TCRdb processed the RT-PCR reads anew with MiXCR; each CDR3 protein has one entry. The sample contains 400,000 to 500,000 distinct CDR3 sequences, under 20% of which appear only once. The specimen was blood, either unsorted or a sorted T cell fraction (not recorded which). Receptors originate from a human donor who was either an allogeneic HSCT recipient or a stem cell or donor lymphocyte infusion donor (not recorded which). It is not recorded whose cells these are; they may come from a transplant donor. Both conserved end residues are part of each CDR3. D genes are given only for firm matches. Size is stated for part of the rows, as once, few or many counts, or as a class when the clone is expanded.

.,few,18,TRBV4-2,TRBJ1-2,TGTGCCAGCAGCCAAGAAATTGGGGAAAGTAAATCCAACTATGGCTACACCTTC,CASSQEIGESKSNYGYTF
TRBD2,few,13,TRBV7-2,TRBJ2-1,TGTGCCTTTCCGACTAGCATCTACAATGAGCAGTTCTTC,CAFPTSIYNEQFF
TRBD1,.,14,TRBV11-2,TRBJ2-5,TGTGCCAGCAGTCCACAGGGGGCGTGGGAGACCCAGTACTTC,CASSPQGAWETQYF
.,.,13,TRBV12-3/TRBV12-4,TRBJ2-3,TGTGCCAGCAGTTTAAGACAGCCGAATACGCAGTATTTT,CASSLRQPNTQYF
.,.,14,TRBV6-1,TRBJ1-5,TGTGCCACCCGTCCGGGGGGCCCGATTCAGCCCCAGCATTTT,CATRPGGPIQPQHF
TRBD2,.,18,TRBV11-2,TRBJ2-1,TGTGCCAGCATCTTAGGACTAGCGGACGGAGTTGCCTACAATGAGCAGTTCTTC,CASILGLADGVAYNEQFF
.,.,14,TRBV14,TRBJ2-1,TGTGCCAGCAGCCAAGAATCGCTAGCCAATGAGCAGTTCTTC,CASSQESLANEQFF
TRBD1,few,17,TRBV6-1,TRBJ1-5,TGTGCCAGCGGGTTCCTAACGGGACAGGGGGCGGGACAGCCCCAGCATTTT,CASGFLTGQGAGQPQHF
.,few,14,TRBV6-5,TRBJ2-5,TGTGCCAGCAGTTACGGGTCAATTGGCGAGACCCAGTACTTC,CASSYGSIGETQYF
TRBD1,many,14,TRBV7-2,TRBJ2-7,TGTGCCAGCAGCTTAGTTGGACAGGCCTACGAGCAGTACTTC,CASSLVGQAYEQYF
.,many,14,TRBV7-2,TRBJ2-2,TGTGCCAGCAGACTCGGTGGAAACACCGGGGAGCTGTTTTTT,CASRLGGNTGELFF
.,.,14,TRBV20-1,TRBJ2-5,TGCAGTGCTAGAAGTCCCCTCTCTCAAGAGACCCAGTACTTC,CSARSPLSQETQYF
.,.,15,TRBV5-5,TRBJ1-1,TGTGCCAGCAGCCGCACCGAGGTGCGAGGCACTGAAGCTTTCTTT,CASSRTEVRGTEAFF
.,few,13,TRBV13,TRBJ2-1,TGTGCCAGCAGCTTCCCGCTTGGCAATGAGCAGTTCTTC,CASSFPLGNEQFF
.,.,15,TRBV6-5,TRBJ2-7,TGTGCCAGCAGTTACTCGAGAACGGTCTCCTACGAGCAGTACTTC,CASSYSRTVSYEQYF
TRBD2,few,14,TRBV5-5,TRBJ2-5,TGTGCCAGCAGCTTGCGGACTAGCGTAGAGACCCAGTACTTC,CASSLRTSVETQYF
TRBD1,few,14,TRBV20-1,TRBJ2-5,TGCAGTGCTAGAGGGGACAGGCGACAAGAGACCCAGTACTTC,CSARGDRRQETQYF
TRBD1,.,14,TRBV5-6,TRBJ1-1,TGTGCCAGCAGCCTCGGACAGGCAGGCACTGAAGCTTTCTTT,CASSLGQAGTEAFF
.,.,14,TRBV20-1,TRBJ1-1,TGCAGTGCTAGAGATTGGGGGGGGCCACCAAGGGCTTTCTTT,CSARDWGGPPRAFF
TRBD1,.,16,TRBV7-2,TRBJ1-2,TGTGCCAGCAGCTTAGATGGAGACAGGGGAGACTATGGCTACACCTTC,CASSLDGDRGDYGYTF
TRBD1,.,15,TRBV12-3/TRBV12-4,TRBJ2-5,TGTGCCAGCAGTACCGACAGGGGATTACAAGAGACCCAGTACTTC,CASSTDRGLQETQYF
TRBD1,many,14,TRBV2,TRBJ1-4,TGTGCCAGCAGGGACAGGGGACCGAATGTGAAACTGTTTTTT,CASRDRGPNVKLFF
TRBD2,few,17,TRBV5-1,TRBJ2-1,TGCGCCAGCAGTGGGGCGGGGGGAGTCACCTCCTACAATGAGCAGTTCTTC,CASSGAGGVTSYNEQFF
.,few,14,TRBV27,TRBJ1-5,TGTGCCAGCTGGGGGGGCCGGAGCAATCAGCCCCAGCATTTT,CASWGGRSNQPQHF
TRBD2,.,18,TRBV5-5,TRBJ2-1,TGTGCCAGCAGCTTTCACCTAGCGGGAGGACTGTCCTACAATGAGCAGTTCTTC,CASSFHLAGGLSYNEQFF
.,.,14,TRBV29-1,TRBJ1-1,TGCAGCGTTCTTGCAGGAGGAGGGAACACTGAAGCTTTCTTT,CSVLAGGGNTEAFF
TRBD1,.,14,TRBV2,TRBJ2-7,TGTGCCAGCAGTGAAGAACAGGGGGAAAGCGAGCAGTACTTC,CASSEEQGESEQYF
.,.,14,TRBV9,TRBJ2-3,TGTGCCAGCAGCGTACATGCGACTCAAGATACGCAGTATTTT,CASSVHATQDTQYF
.,few,16,TRBV29-1,TRBJ2-7,TGCAGCGCCCCAACCGGGGGCCATCATACTCATTACGAGCAGTACTTC,CSAPTGGHHTHYEQYF
.,many,11,TRBV5-1,TRBJ1-1,TGCGCCAGCACAGGGAGAGGTGAAGCTTTCTTT,CASTGRGEAFF
.,few,17,TRBV7-9,TRBJ2-2,TGTGCCAGCAGCTCCCCCCGCCCCCTCTCGAACACCGGGGAGCTGTTTTTT,CASSSPRPLSNTGELFF
.,many,14,TRBV5-1,TRBJ2-3,TGCGCCAGCAGCTCGGAGGGCGGGAAGGATACGCAGTATTTT,CASSSEGGKDTQYF
TRBD1,few,17,TRBV7-9,TRBJ1-1,TGTGCCAGCAGCTCCGGGGACAGGGGGCGCTTGAACACTGAAGCTTTCTTT,CASSSGDRGRLNTEAFF
.,once,15,TRBV5-4,TRBJ2-7,TGTGCCAGCAGCTTGGAGTTTGGGGATAGCTACGAGCAGTACTTC,CASSLEFGDSYEQYF
.,.,18,TRBV27,TRBJ2-1,TGTGCCAGCAGTCCCCAGGCCCTCGTGGCGGGGCATTACAATGAGCAGTTCTTC,CASSPQALVAGHYNEQFF
.,once,13,TRBV7-2,TRBJ1-2,TGTGCCAGCAGCCCGACAGTTCCCTATGGCTACACCTTC,CASSPTVPYGYTF
.,.,16,TRBV4-1,TRBJ2-1,TGCGCCAGCAGCCAAGTTGCCTCACTAGTTTTAAATGAGCAGTTCTTC,CASSQVASLVLNEQFF
.,.,17,TRBV5-1,TRBJ2-6,TGCGCCAGCAGCTTTCCGGGACGCCACTCTGGGGCCAACGTCCTGACTTTC,CASSFPGRHSGANVLTF
.,.,13,TRBV5-1,TRBJ2-7,TGCGCCAGCAGCTTCGGGATCTCCTACGAGCAGTACTTC,CASSFGISYEQYF
TRBD2,few,17,TRBV4-1,TRBJ2-1,TGCGCCAGCAGCCAATCCGGAGGTAGCGGGAGACGGAACGAGCAGTTCTTC,CASSQSGGSGRRNEQFF
TRBD1,once,16,TRBV7-9,TRBJ2-1,TGTGCCAGCAGCCTACTCCTCCCGGGACAGGGGAATGAGCAGTTCTTC,CASSLLLPGQGNEQFF
TRBD1,.,13,TRBV29-1,TRBJ1-1,TGCAGCGTGGCAGACAGGGTTCACACTGAAGCTTTCTTT,CSVADRVHTEAFF
.,.,12,TRBV29-1,TRBJ2-5,TGCAGCGTTGAAAAGGGGCAAGAGACCCAGTACTTC,CSVEKGQETQYF
.,.,13,TRBV5-1,TRBJ2-7,TGCGCCAGCGGCCAGGGTTGGAACTACGAGCAGTACTTC,CASGQGWNYEQYF
.,few,15,TRBV21-1,TRBJ2-5,TGTGCCAGCAGCAAACCAACCAGGGACCCTTCGGCCCAGTACTTC,CASSKPTRDPSAQYF
.,few,10,TRBV20-1,TRBJ2-7,TGCAGTGCTAGCCTGGAGGAGCAGTACTTC,CSASLEEQYF
TRBD1,.,15,TRBV2,TRBJ2-2,TGTGCCAGCAGTGAAGACAGGGGCAACACCGGGGAGCTGTTTTTT,CASSEDRGNTGELFF
.,few,15,TRBV7-9,TRBJ2-3,TGTGCCAGCAGCTTAGGAGGGACTGCCCGGAATACGCAGTATTTT,CASSLGGTARNTQYF